Sequencing of this T cell receptor beta chain was carried out in a study of cytomegalovirus exposure and HLA in healthy donors. Germline V gives CDR1 ENHRY, CDR2 SYGVKD. CDR3 size: 16 residues. It was with 60 Vbeta and 13 Jbeta primers that the PCR ran. Libraries were prepared by immunoSEQ multiplex PCR; TCRdb keeps only in-frame clonotypes and omits some of them. This table has over 90,000 clones, about four fifths appearing once. The receptor comes from a woman aged 70-85 years in good health and CMV-seropositive. J is TRBJ2-5 and V is TRBV10-3, with 12 bases identical to TRBD1. The DNA end favors TRBJ2-7, so the J call may be wrong. Sequenced input: PBMCs. In DNA, the CDR3 is TGTGCCATCACCCCCGGGACAGGGGGCCCCTACTACGAGCAGTACTTC. Translation gives CAITPGTGGPYYEQYF.